Presented here are 17 T cell receptor beta chains from one specimen sequenced in a study of blood T cell repertoires in COVID-19. Assay used: immunoSEQ multiplex PCR; TCRdb lists only in-frame clones, some missing. Of fewer than 350,000 clones listed, 88% are singletons. Sequenced input: peripheral blood. The receptors stem from a man between 18 and 35 years old with active or convalescent COVID-19.

The table lists this clone with a few counts. The V call is TRBV3-1 (or the pseudogene TRBV3-2), the J call TRBJ1-1; the D gene is possibly TRBD1 (5 bases). The CDR3 length is 15 residues. V was shortened by 1 base and J by 1 base, with 10 bases between the two germline ends. Germline V gene lookup returns CDR1 LGHDT and CDR2 YNNKEL (reference sequence). The CDR3 nucleotides read TGTGCCAGCAGCCAAGGCCTTGACAGGAACACTGAAGCTTTCTTT. It is translated as CASSQGLDRNTEAFF.

This clone was found once. V gene TRBV5-4 combines with J gene TRBJ2-7; possible D gene TRBD2, 6 bases. The CDR3 extends over 14 amino acids. Germline V gene lookup returns CDR1 SGHNT and CDR2 YYREEE (reference sequence). Trimming removed 3 bases from V and 7 bases from J, with 17 bases in between. CDR3: CASSSGLNRGEQYF. The CDR3 nucleotides read TGTGCCAGCAGCTCTGGACTTAACCGGGGGGAGCAGTACTTC.

The chain carries TRBV4-1 and TRBJ2-2; 8 positions match TRBD1. V was clipped by 1 base and J by 0 bases; unmatched bases: 4. This CDR3 region has 17 residues. The germline gives CDR1 MGHRA, CDR2 YSYEKL. CDR3 residues: CASSQGGQAPNTGELFF. The CDR3 nucleotides read TGCGCCAGCAGCCAAGGGGGACAGGCCCCGAACACCGGGGAGCTGTTTTTT.

The rearrangement uses TRBV6-5 and TRBJ1-1; D uncertain. V lost 4 bases to trimming and J lost 1 base, with 7 bases between them. The CDR3 sequence is 13 residues long. Per the germline V gene, CDR1 is MNHEY and CDR2 is SVGAGI. CDR3: CASSFRRNTEAFF. DNA of the CDR3: TGTGCCAGCAGTTTTAGGAGGAACACTGAAGCTTTCTTT.

This chain links TRBV21-1 with TRBJ2-5; TRBD1, the D gene given by the table, was not confirmed from the DNA. TRBV21-1 is annotated as a pseudogene. This CDR3 comprises 15 residues. This chain's CDR3 is CASSKVGQGEETQYF. The DNA of the CDR3 is TGTGCCAGCAGCAAAGTAGGACAGGGGGAAGAGACCCAGTACTTC.

The rearrangement links TRBV19 to TRBJ2-1; the match to TRBD1 covers 10 bases. The germline gives CDR1 LNHDA, CDR2 SQIVND (reference sequence). Trimming took 10 bases from V and 8 from J; bases not matched to a gene: 8. The length of the CDR3 is 13 residues. The CDR3, as DNA: TGTGCCACTTCGACAGGGGGCGTGTATGAGCAGTTCTTC. The encoded protein is CATSTGGVYEQFF.

CDR3 amino acids: CASSYQTGELFF. The CDR3, as DNA: TGTGCCAGCAGTTACCAAACCGGGGAGCTGTTTTTT. The chain combines TRBV6-5 with TRBJ2-2; D remains ambiguous. The length of the CDR3 is 12 residues. Germline V lookup: CDR1 MNHEY, CDR2 SVGAGI. V was cut by 2 bases and J by 5 bases, with 3 bases left in between.

The chain is built from TRBV3-1 (or the pseudogene TRBV3-2) and TRBJ2-2, with 8 bases lining up with TRBD2. CDR3 length: 16 amino acids. Trimming at V came to 1 base and at J to 4 bases, leaving 5 bases not matched to a gene. Germline CDR1 LGHDT, CDR2 YNNKEL (reference sequence). Here the CDR3 reads CASSQVSGGITGELFF. CDR3 nucleotides: TGTGCCAGCAGCCAAGTAAGCGGGGGAATCACCGGGGAGCTGTTTTTT.

The rearrangement joins TRBV4-1 to TRBJ1-4; D not resolved. The CDR3 has 15 amino acids. V lost 2 bases and J 4 bases, leaving 11 bases between the germline ends. Germline CDR1 and CDR2: MGHRA and YSYEKL. Here the CDR3 reads CASSQSGRSNEKLFF. The CDR3 DNA sequence: TGCGCCAGCAGCCAAAGTGGTAGGAGTAATGAAAAACTGTTTTTT.

The chain combines TRBV11-3 with TRBJ2-1, with a weak D call TRBD2 (5 bases). The ends were cut back, 5 bases at V and 0 bases at J, with 11 bases in the middle. CDR3 length equals 15 residues. Per germline, CDR1 SGHNT and CDR2 YENEEA. CDR3 sequence reads: CASSLDAGSYNEQFF. CDR3 DNA: TGTGCCAGCAGCCTCGACGCGGGCTCCTACAATGAGCAGTTCTTC.

The chain combines TRBV15 with TRBJ2-6; D might be TRBD2 (7 bases). The length of the CDR3 is 16 residues. V dropped 7 bases and J dropped 1 base, with 14 bases sitting between them. Germline V gene lookup returns CDR1 LNHNV and CDR2 YYDKDF (reference sequence). DNA for the CDR3: TGTGCCACCATTGTGGGGGGGCCTTCTGGGGCCAACGTCCTGACTTTC. Translating it yields CATIVGGPSGANVLTF. The full variable domain, with the rest looked up from reference TRBV15 and TRBJ2-6, is DAMVIQNPRYQVTQFGKPVTLSCSQTLNHNVMYWYQQKSSQAPKLLFHYYDKDFNNEADTPDNFQSRRPNTSFCFLDIRSPGLGDTAMYLCATIVGGPSGANVLTFGAGSRLTVL.

The chain couples TRBV21-1 to TRBJ1-2; TRBD1 reflects the table's D call only, with no check against the DNA. TRBV21-1 is termed a pseudogene. The CDR3 is 13 amino acids. The DNA of the CDR3 is TGTGCCAGCAGCAAGTCCCAATTCCATGGCTACACCTTC. It is translated as CASSKSQFHGYTF.

The chain is built from TRBV19 and TRBJ2-5; 7 bases align to TRBD1. The CDR3 has 14 residues. Germline CDR1 LNHDA, CDR2 SQIVND (reference sequence). V was pared by 4 bases and J by 4 bases, with 6 bases of the junction left unmatched. The CDR3 DNA reads TGTGCCAGTAGTACCTGGACAGGCGTAGAGACCCAGTACTTC. The encoded protein is CASSTWTGVETQYF.

The chain has TRBV3-1 (or the pseudogene TRBV3-2) and TRBJ1-1; D ambiguous. V shed 2 bases and J shed 4 bases, with 11 bases lying between them. The CDR3 has 14 residues. Per germline, CDR1 LGHDT and CDR2 YNNKEL (reference sequence). The CDR3 DNA follows: TGTGCCAGCAGCCAATTCGGCGGGCGCACTGAAGCTTTCTTT. Translation gives CASSQFGGRTEAFF.

The rearrangement uses TRBV6-2 or TRBV6-3 and TRBJ2-1; 13 nucleotides align to TRBD2. From germline, CDR1 is MNHEY and CDR2 SVGEGT. Trimming cost V 4 bases and J 6 bases; bases outside gene matches: 3. CDR3 length: 15 amino acids. The CDR3 loop reads CASSLGLAGPNEQFF. In DNA form, the CDR3 reads TGTGCCAGCAGTTTGGGACTAGCGGGGCCCAATGAGCAGTTCTTC.

The chain couples TRBV7-9 to TRBJ2-3, with a weak D call TRBD1 (5 bases). The CDR3 totals 14 residues. Trimming cost V 4 bases and J 2 bases, with 10 bases left between them. Looked up from germline, CDR1 is SEHNR and CDR2 is FQNEAQ (reference sequence). The chain's CDR3 is CASSSTATTDTQYF. CDR3 in DNA: TGTGCCAGCAGCTCGACAGCGACCACAGATACGCAGTATTTT. Full variable domain (outside the CDR3, taken from reference TRBV7-9 and TRBJ2-3): DTGVSQNPRHKITKRGQNVTFRCDPISEHNRLYWYRQTLGQGPEFLTYFQNEAQLEKSRLLSDRFSAERPKGSFSTLEIQRTEQGDSAMYLCASSSTATTDTQYFGPGTRLTVL.

This chain joins TRBV29-1 and TRBJ1-2; D remains unclear. This CDR3 region has 11 residues. Trimming cost V 3 bases and J 8 bases, with 10 bases left between them. Looked up from germline, CDR1 is SQVTM and CDR2 is ANQGSEA. The CDR3 loop reads CSVEAGQGYTF. The CDR3 DNA reads TGCAGCGTTGAGGCTGGGCAGGGCTACACCTTC. The variable domain in full, with the rest retrieved from reference TRBV29-1 and TRBJ1-2, is SAVISQKPSRDICQRGTSLTIQCQVDSQVTMMFWYRQQPGQSLTLIATANQGSEATYESGFVIDKFPISRPNLTFSTLTVSNMSPEDSSIYLCSVEAGQGYTFGSGTRLTVV.